The 22 T cell receptor beta chains listed next were all sequenced from one sample in a study of OX40 agonist ivuxolimab in advanced cancers. TCRdb's table, derived via immunoSEQ multiplex PCR, lists solely in-frame clones and lacks some. The top ten clones hold 3.5% to 4% of a sample with some 95,000 clones, 70% to 85% of them seen once. Specimen: CD4+ or CD8+ T cells sorted from blood, collected in a trial of the OX40 agonist ivuxolimab. Receptor source: an adult with an advanced solid tumor such as melanoma, head and neck, liver or kidney cancer.

The V and J genes are TRBV28 and TRBJ2-7; D possibly corresponds to TRBD2 (6 bases). The CDR3 covers 15 residues. CDR1 is MDHEN, CDR2 SYDVKM, per germline. Trimming pared 5 bases from V and 5 bases from J, leaving 19 bases between. This chain's CDR3 is CASSPGGSSYNEQYF. For the CDR3, the DNA is TGTGCCAGCAGTCCCGGGGGATCCTCCTACAACGAGCAGTACTTC.

The rearrangement links TRBV28 to TRBJ2-2, with D uncertain. The CDR3 is made up of 17 amino acids. Trimming stripped 2 bases from V and 5 bases from J, with 18 bases between. Germline V gene sequence: CDR1 MDHEN, CDR2 SYDVKM. The CDR3 protein is CASSLAHTLSRTGELFF. As DNA, the CDR3 is TGTGCCAGCAGTTTAGCCCATACGTTGTCGAGGACCGGGGAGCTGTTTTTT. Full variable domain (missing parts from reference TRBV28 and TRBJ2-2): DVKVTQSSRYLVKRTGEKVFLECVQDMDHENMFWYRQDPGLGLRLIYFSYDVKMKEKGDIPEGYSVSREKKERFSLILESASTNQTSMYLCASSLAHTLSRTGELFFGEGSRLTVL.

The gene calls are TRBV27 and TRBJ2-7; D not resolved. CDR1 is MNHEY and CDR2 is SMNVEV in the germline V gene (reference sequence). Trimming removed 1 base at V and 7 bases at J, with 11 bases between. The CDR3 loop spans 13 amino acids. The CDR3 coding sequence is TGTGCCAGCAGTTTATTGTACACGGGTGAGCAGTACTTC. This codes for CASSLLYTGEQYF.

The chain combines TRBV9 with TRBJ2-3; 10 nucleotides align to TRBD2. The CDR3 runs 15 residues. V lost 3 bases, J lost 5 bases, and 6 bases stayed unmatched. Germline values: CDR1 SGDLS, CDR2 YYNGEE. CDR3 amino acids: CASSDSGRTKDTQYF. CDR3 nucleotides: TGTGCCAGCAGCGATAGCGGGAGGACCAAAGATACGCAGTATTTT.

The genes are TRBV15 and TRBJ2-7, with D hard to call. This CDR3 region has 13 residues. Germline V gene sequence: CDR1 LNHNV, CDR2 YYDKDF (reference sequence). Trimming shortened V by 0 bases and J by 1 base, and 4 bases separated the two germline ends. The CDR3, as DNA: TGTGCCACCAGCAGAGATACATCCTACGAGCAGTACTTC. This codes for CATSRDTSYEQYF. Using reference TRBV15 and TRBJ2-7 for the parts outside the CDR3, the full variable domain is DAMVIQNPRYQVTQFGKPVTLSCSQTLNHNVMYWYQQKSSQAPKLLFHYYDKDFNNEADTPDNFQSRRPNTSFCFLDIRSPGLGDTAMYLCATSRDTSYEQYFGPGTRLTVT.

The rearrangement links TRBV19 to TRBJ2-5, with a tentative D call TRBD1 (6 bases). V lost 6 bases and J lost 2, with 10 bases in between. Germline assignment: CDR1 LNHDA and CDR2 SQIVND (reference sequence). The CDR3 spans 13 residues. This chain's CDR3 is CASSPGQQETQYF. The CDR3 DNA sequence: TGTGCCAGTAGCCCCGGACAGCAAGAGACCCAGTACTTC.

V is TRBV28 and J is TRBJ2-1; 8 bases fit TRBD2. Looked up from germline, CDR1 is MDHEN and CDR2 is SYDVKM. The CDR3 extends over 15 amino acids. Losses at the gene ends were 6 bases for V and 6 bases for J; bases not matched to a gene: 10. CDR3 coding DNA: TGTGCCAGCAGCCCCGGGGGGGCGGCGGGCAATGAGCAGTTCTTC. This encodes CASSPGGAAGNEQFF.

This sequence joins TRBV9 and TRBJ2-3; D is ambiguous. With 3 bases removed from V and 0 bases from J, the gap between germline ends came to 11 bases. This CDR3 region has 15 residues. CDR1 and CDR2 (germline): SGDLS, YYNGEE. This CDR3 reads CASSAQLGSTDTQYF. CDR3 DNA: TGTGCCAGCAGCGCCCAGTTGGGAAGCACAGATACGCAGTATTTT.

The V and J genes are TRBV5-1 and TRBJ2-1, with 10 bases that match TRBD2. V was pared by 1 base and J by 8 bases, with 9 bases of the junction left unmatched. The germline CDR1 and CDR2 sequences are SGHRS and YFSETQ. CDR3 size: 16 residues. The CDR3: CASSLYGSGRAYEQFF. DNA of the CDR3: TGCGCCAGCAGCTTGTACGGCAGCGGGAGGGCCTATGAGCAGTTCTTC. The complete variable domain, with remaining parts taken from reference TRBV5-1 and TRBJ2-1, reads KAGVTQTPRYLIKTRGQQVTLSCSPISGHRSVSWYQQTPGQGLQFLFEYFSETQRNKGNFPGRFSGRQFSNSRSEMNVSTLELGDSALYLCASSLYGSGRAYEQFFGPGTRLTVL.

The CDR3 coding sequence is TGTGCCAGCAGAAGACTAGCGGGAGCATACAATGAGCAGTTCTTC. It codes for CASRRLAGAYNEQFF. This sequence joins TRBV6-1 and TRBJ2-1, with TRBD2 identical over 12 bases. The CDR3 covers 15 residues. Unmatched junction bases numbered 4, after V lost 6 bases and J lost 4 bases. CDR1 and CDR2 (germline): MNHNS, SASEGT.

V is TRBV28 and J is TRBJ2-7; perhaps TRBD2 as D (5 bases). Looked up from germline, CDR1 is MDHEN and CDR2 is SYDVKM. Trimming removed 7 bases from V and 5 bases from J, with 12 bases in between. This CDR3 contains 12 residues. CDR3 bases: TGTGCCAGCAACCGGGAACTCCACGAGCAGTACTTC. Its translation is CASNRELHEQYF.

This sequence joins TRBV21-1 and TRBJ2-7. TRBV21-1 is a pseudogene. The CDR3 has 14 residues. The CDR3 spells CASSKDLGVYEQYF. CDR3 sequence (DNA): TGTGCCAGCAGCAAAGACCTTGGGGTCTACGAGCAGTACTTC.

The chain links TRBV27 to TRBJ2-3; 9 bases align to TRBD2. Trimming at V came to 0 bases and at J to 7 bases, leaving 5 bases not matched to a gene. Germline-derived CDR1 and CDR2 are MNHEY and SMNVEV (reference sequence). This CDR3 is 15 amino acids long. The CDR3 region has the DNA TGTGCCAGCAGTTTATCGATGACTAGCGGAAATACGCAGTATTTT. This gives the protein CASSLSMTSGNTQYF.

The V gene is TRBV28, the J gene TRBJ1-1, with a possible D match to TRBD1 (5 bases). V shed 2 bases and J shed 7 bases, with 17 bases lying between them. The CDR3 consists of 15 residues. Germline CDR1 is MDHEN and CDR2 is SYDVKM. DNA of the CDR3: TGTGCCAGCAGTTTAGTTCAGGGAAATGGCTATGAAGCTTTCTTT. Its protein product is CASSLVQGNGYEAFF.

V usage is TRBV7-9 and J usage is TRBJ2-7; D is uncertain. The CDR3 has 11 residues. Germline CDR1 SEHNR, CDR2 FQNEAQ (reference sequence). The germline V and J ends were trimmed by 5 bases and 3 bases, with 5 bases remaining between them. This chain's CDR3 is CASSPDYEQYF. The CDR3 DNA sequence: TGTGCCAGCAGCCCGGACTACGAGCAGTACTTC.

The rearrangement joins TRBV7-9 to TRBJ1-2; possibly TRBD1 for D (5 bases). Germline CDR1 reads SEHNR; CDR2 reads FQNEAQ (reference sequence). This CDR3 is 16 amino acids long. V was shortened by 3 bases and J by 6 bases, with 20 bases between the two germline ends. CDR3 sequence reads: CASSFGGERWVNGYTF. The CDR3 coding sequence is TGTGCCAGCAGCTTTGGGGGGGAAAGGTGGGTCAATGGCTACACCTTC. The whole variable domain, filled in from reference TRBV7-9 and TRBJ1-2, reads DTGVSQNPRHKITKRGQNVTFRCDPISEHNRLYWYRQTLGQGPEFLTYFQNEAQLEKSRLLSDRFSAERPKGSFSTLEIQRTEQGDSAMYLCASSFGGERWVNGYTFGSGTRLTVV.

The CDR3 is CASSETGGEKLFF. In DNA, the CDR3 is TGTGCCAGCAGCGAAACGGGCGGCGAAAAACTGTTTTTT. This chain joins TRBV7-9 and TRBJ1-4; the D is unclear. With 5 bases removed from V and 8 bases from J, the gap between germline ends came to 12 bases. CDR1 is SEHNR, CDR2 FQNEAQ, per germline (reference sequence). The CDR3 runs to 13 residues.

The J gene is TRBJ2-4, the V gene TRBV5-8; D possibly matches TRBD1 or TRBD2 (6 bases each). This CDR3 has 14 residues. Germline CDR1 and CDR2: SGHTS and YDEGEE. V shed 0 bases and J shed 6 bases, with 10 bases lying between them. CDR3 protein: CASSLAGGLNIQYF. The CDR3 DNA reads TGTGCCAGCAGCTTGGCCGGGGGCTTAAACATTCAGTACTTC.

The CDR3 sequence: CASSLGRELWGNEQFF. DNA of the CDR3: TGTGCCAGCAGCTTAGGGCGGGAGCTTTGGGGCAATGAGCAGTTCTTC. J is TRBJ2-1 and V is TRBV7-9; 7 nucleotides line up with TRBD2. There are 16 residues in the CDR3. CDR1 and CDR2 (germline): SEHNR, FQNEAQ (reference sequence). The ends lost 1 base at V and 6 bases at J; junction bases unmatched: 9. The full variable domain, with the rest looked up from reference TRBV7-9 and TRBJ2-1, is DTGVSQNPRHKITKRGQNVTFRCDPISEHNRLYWYRQTLGQGPEFLTYFQNEAQLEKSRLLSDRFSAERPKGSFSTLEIQRTEQGDSAMYLCASSLGRELWGNEQFFGPGTRLTVL.

This chain joins TRBV19 and TRBJ1-5; D unclear. Germline lookup yields CDR1 LNHDA and CDR2 SQIVND (reference sequence). Trimming removed 1 base from V and 4 bases from J, with 8 bases in between. The CDR3 is made up of 14 amino acids. CDR3: CASSIGIRNQPQHF. DNA for the CDR3: TGTGCCAGTAGTATAGGAATTCGGAATCAGCCCCAGCATTTT.

This sequence joins TRBV5-1 and TRBJ2-2; 8 bases fit TRBD1. V lost 3 bases and J lost 5; bases outside the gene matches: 9. Germline V gene sequence: CDR1 SGHRS, CDR2 YFSETQ. This CDR3 has 16 residues. The CDR3 spells CASSSGTGGPTGELFF. In DNA form, the CDR3 reads TGCGCCAGCAGCTCAGGGACAGGAGGGCCTACCGGGGAGCTGTTTTTT.

The CDR3 DNA sequence: TGTGCCAGTAGTAGCCCCGCTAGCGAGAAATACAATGAGCAGTTCTTC. Its translation: CASSSPASEKYNEQFF. The rearrangement joins TRBV19 to TRBJ2-1; perhaps TRBD2 as D (6 bases). This CDR3 has 16 amino acids. The V end lost 4 bases, the J end lost 4 bases, and 17 bases lay between the germline ends. The germline gives CDR1 LNHDA, CDR2 SQIVND (reference sequence).